Following are 28 T cell receptor beta chains from one sample sequenced in a study of T-cell reconstitution after alpha-beta-depleted transplantation in children. The authors prepared the TCRbeta library with unique molecular identifiers. MiXCR, applied by TCRdb to the PCR reads, yields one record per CDR3 protein. The sample yields around 450,000 distinct CDR3 sequences, roughly 15% seen once. Sequencing was performed on PBMCs, mostly from graft donor cells, taken 360 days after TCRalphabeta/CD19-depleted stem cell transplant. All receptors derive from a boy under three years old who had a stem cell transplant for Wiskott-Aldrich syndrome, so the T cells may come from the graft donor.

In its sample, this clonotype was seen a few times. This chain links TRBV4-3 with TRBJ2-7, with a possible D match to TRBD1 (6 bases). V was clipped by 0 bases and J by 0 bases, with 12 bases between them. Germline V gene lookup returns CDR1 LGHNA and CDR2 YSLEER. The CDR3 has 16 amino acids. CDR3 coding DNA: TGCGCCAGCAGCCAAGATCATGGACAGTTCTCCTACGAGCAGTACTTC. Amino acids: CASSQDHGQFSYEQYF.

This chain links TRBV20-1 with TRBJ2-6; weak D call: TRBD1 (5 bases). The ends were cut back, 3 bases at V and 0 bases at J, with 9 bases in the middle. Germline values: CDR1 DFQATT, CDR2 SNEGSKA (reference sequence). This CDR3 has 15 residues. DNA for the CDR3: TGCAGTGCTAGTACAGGACCCTCTGGGGCCAACGTCCTGACTTTC. The encoded protein is CSASTGPSGANVLTF.

The chain employs TRBV15 and TRBJ2-4, with D perhaps matching TRBD1 (6 bases). CDR3 length equals 18 residues. The V gene's germline CDR1 is LNHNV and CDR2 YYDKDF (reference sequence). Between the trimmed V and J ends, which lost 0 bases and 3 bases, there was a span of 18 bases. The chain's CDR3 is CATSRDWGRGRDKNIQYF. In DNA, the CDR3 is TGTGCCACCAGCAGAGATTGGGGCAGGGGAAGGGACAAAAACATTCAGTACTTC.

The rearrangement uses TRBV5-6 and TRBJ2-5, with D hard to call. Germline CDR1 SGHDT, CDR2 YYEEEE. This CDR3 is built from 12 residues. V lost 0 bases to trimming and J lost 10 bases, with 10 bases between them. CDR3 loop: CASSLAPAFQYF. The CDR3 DNA reads as TGTGCCAGCAGCTTGGCCCCGGCATTCCAGTACTTC. The full variable domain, its missing parts supplied by reference TRBV5-6 and TRBJ2-5, is DAGVTQSPTHLIKTRGQQVTLRCSPKSGHDTVSWYQQALGQGPQFIFQYYEEEERQRGNFPDRFSGHQFPNYSSELNVNALLLGDSALYLCASSLAPAFQYFGPGTRLLVL.

This clonotype was observed a handful of times. The rearrangement joins TRBV7-6 to TRBJ1-1; no clear D. The CDR3 is 16 amino acids. In germline, CDR1 is SGHVS, CDR2 FNYEAQ. The V and J ends lost 5 bases and 0 bases respectively, with 16 bases between them. The CDR3 region has the DNA TGTGCCAGCAGCCCTCTCCCGGGGAAAATGAACACTGAAGCTTTCTTT. Protein product: CASSPLPGKMNTEAFF.

This clonotype was counted a few times. The V gene is TRBV12-3 or TRBV12-4, the J gene TRBJ2-1, with 8 nucleotides matching TRBD2. Losses at the gene ends were 6 bases for V and 4 bases for J; bases not matched to a gene: 5. The CDR3 runs to 14 residues. CDR3 protein: CASSVRLAYNEQFF. CDR3 bases: TGTGCCAGCAGCGTAAGACTAGCGTACAATGAGCAGTTCTTC.

This clonotype was seen many times. The rearrangement joins TRBV7-9 to TRBJ2-3, with D perhaps TRBD2 (5 bases). The CDR3 extends over 14 amino acids. Trimming left V 7 bases short and J 0 bases short, with 11 bases between. Germline values: CDR1 SEHNR, CDR2 FQNEAQ (reference sequence). The CDR3 DNA reads as TGTGCCAGCACCCCTTGGACTAGCACAGATACGCAGTATTTT. Translated, it gives CASTPWTSTDTQYF.

This rearrangement joins TRBV5-1 to TRBJ2-7; TRBD1 agrees at 7 bases. V lost 4 bases to trimming and J lost 6 bases; unmatched junction nucleotides: 16. The CDR3 contains 16 residues. Germline loops: CDR1 SGHRS, CDR2 YFSETQ. The CDR3 loop reads CASSATGTTGASEQYF. Written as DNA, the CDR3 is TGCGCCAGCAGCGCTACCGGGACCACAGGGGCTAGCGAGCAGTACTTC.

This sequence joins TRBV5-1 and TRBJ2-3, with 11 nucleotides matching TRBD1. CDR1 and CDR2 (germline): SGHRS, YFSETQ. V dropped 5 bases and J dropped 5; count of bases not matched to a gene: 4. CDR3 length: 14 residues. The CDR3 here is CASSRGQGGDTQYF. The CDR3 DNA is TGCGCCAGCAGTCGGGGACAGGGGGGAGATACGCAGTATTTT.

This clonotype showed up just a few times. The chain carries TRBV6-1 and TRBJ2-2; possibly TRBD1 for D (5 bases). The CDR3 length is 16 residues. Germline CDR1 and CDR2: MNHNS and SASEGT. V lost 7 bases, J lost 0 bases, and 15 bases lay in between. DNA for the CDR3: TGTGCCAGCACCCCTAAGGGGCGCGCGAACACCGGGGAGCTGTTTTTT. This encodes CASTPKGRANTGELFF.

Only a few counts were recorded for this clonotype. The V call is TRBV4-2, the J call TRBJ2-1; perhaps TRBD1 as D (6 bases). The CDR3 contains 17 residues. Trimming pared 0 bases from V and 4 bases from J, leaving 16 bases between. The germline V gene has CDR1 LGHNA and CDR2 YNFKEQ. As DNA, the CDR3 is TGTGCCAGCAGCCAAGATGAAAGGAGAAGGGGGTACAATGAGCAGTTCTTC. This codes for CASSQDERRRGYNEQFF.

The rearrangement uses TRBV6-2 or TRBV6-3 and TRBJ2-7, with a possible D match to TRBD2 (5 bases). V lost 2 bases and J lost 0, with 11 bases in between. The V gene's germline CDR1 is MNHEY and CDR2 SVGEGT. The CDR3 has 15 amino acids. CDR3 residues: CASSYEAASSYEQYF. The DNA for the CDR3 is TGTGCCAGCAGTTACGAAGCGGCGAGCTCCTACGAGCAGTACTTC.

This clonotype has a count of ten or more. V and J are TRBV29-1 and TRBJ2-7; the D gene is possibly TRBD1 (5 bases). V dropped 5 bases and J dropped 5 bases, with 16 bases sitting between them. This CDR3 comprises 13 residues. Germline values: CDR1 SQVTM, CDR2 ANQGSEA. The CDR3 reads CSVTTQVVDEQYF. Here the CDR3 DNA reads TGCAGCGTTACGACACAGGTGGTAGACGAGCAGTACTTC.

In its sample, this clonotype was seen a few times. The chain uses TRBV5-1 and TRBJ2-2; D gene uncertain. The ends were cut back, 2 bases at V and 6 bases at J, with 2 bases in the middle. This CDR3 comprises 11 residues. The germline V gene has CDR1 SGHRS and CDR2 YFSETQ. The CDR3 nucleotides read TGCGCCAGCAGCTTTGCCGGGGAGCTGTTTTTT. Protein product: CASSFAGELFF.

The genes are TRBV27 and TRBJ2-1; 13 bases are shared with TRBD2. CDR3 length equals 21 residues. The V gene end was trimmed by 0 bases and the J gene end by 4 bases; junction bases not matched to a gene: 15. Germline V CDR1 and CDR2: MNHEY, SMNVEV (reference sequence). CDR3 amino acids: CASSLSRTSGSPLVKYNEQFF. The CDR3 DNA reads as TGTGCCAGCAGTTTATCAAGGACTAGCGGGAGCCCCCTGGTGAAGTACAATGAGCAGTTCTTC.

This clonotype turned up a few times. This chain links TRBV5-1 with TRBJ2-2; D is perhaps TRBD2 (6 bases). Trimming cost V 4 bases and J 2 bases, with 12 bases left between them. The CDR3 is made up of 15 amino acids. Germline lookup yields CDR1 SGHRS and CDR2 YFSETQ. For the CDR3, the DNA is TGCGCCAGCAGCGCGGGACTGATCAACACCGGGGAGCTGTTTTTT. This encodes CASSAGLINTGELFF. The entire variable domain, with the rest obtained from reference TRBV5-1 and TRBJ2-2, is as follows: KAGVTQTPRYLIKTRGQQVTLSCSPISGHRSVSWYQQTPGQGLQFLFEYFSETQRNKGNFPGRFSGRQFSNSRSEMNVSTLELGDSALYLCASSAGLINTGELFFGEGSRLTVL.

This clonotype was counted only a few times. J is TRBJ2-6 and V is TRBV12-3 or TRBV12-4; the D gene is possibly TRBD1 (6 bases). CDR3 length equals 15 residues. Trimming cost V 5 bases and J 5 bases, with 13 bases left between them. The CDR3 protein is CASSPWTVRANVLTF. The CDR3 DNA reads as TGTGCCAGCAGTCCCTGGACAGTTCGGGCCAACGTCCTGACTTTC.

The chain couples TRBV4-3 to TRBJ2-1; 8 nucleotides align to TRBD2. V lost 8 bases, J lost 6 bases, and 6 bases stayed unmatched. The CDR3 contains 13 residues. CDR1 and CDR2 from the germline V gene are LGHNA and YSLEER. CDR3 region: CASGAGTSNEQFF. Written as DNA, the CDR3 is TGCGCCAGCGGGGCCGGGACTAGCAATGAGCAGTTCTTC.

The V and J genes are TRBV7-8 and TRBJ2-3; maybe TRBD1 (6 bases). The germline CDR1 and CDR2 sequences are SGHVS and FQNEAQ. V was clipped by 2 bases and J by 1 base, with 13 bases between them. The CDR3 spans 16 residues. The CDR3 DNA reads as TGTGCCAGCAGCTTATTAGGACAGCTCGGCACAGATACGCAGTATTTT. This gives the protein CASSLLGQLGTDTQYF.

This chain joins TRBV18 and TRBJ2-2, with 8 bases matching TRBD2. V lost 4 bases, J lost 2 bases, and 6 bases stayed unmatched. Germline values: CDR1 KGHSH, CDR2 LQKENI. CDR3 length equals 16 residues. CDR3 sequence: CASSHHSGANTGELFF. The DNA for the CDR3 is TGTGCCAGCTCACACCATAGCGGGGCAAACACCGGGGAGCTGTTTTTT.

The chain carries TRBV12-3 or TRBV12-4 and TRBJ2-2; TRBD2 might be the D (5 bases). Deletions cut 4 bases from V and 4 bases from J, with 10 bases between. This CDR3 comprises 14 residues. The CDR3 nucleotides read TGTGCCAGCAGTTCCTGGACTCTCACCGGGGAGCTGTTTTTT. It translates to CASSSWTLTGELFF.

The genes are TRBV30 and TRBJ2-1; the D is unclear. The V gene lost 1 base and the J gene lost 10 bases, with 8 bases spanning the gap. Germline CDR1 reads GTSNPN; CDR2 reads SVGIG (reference sequence). This CDR3 contains 11 residues. The DNA of the CDR3 is TGTGCCTGGAGTGGCGTAGTCGAGCAGTTCTTC. Its translation is CAWSGVVEQFF.

This chain uses TRBV7-9 with TRBJ2-3; 9 positions match TRBD1. V was pared by 4 bases and J by 3 bases, with 5 bases of the junction left unmatched. Germline values: CDR1 SEHNR, CDR2 FQNEAQ (reference sequence). The CDR3 consists of 15 residues. DNA for the CDR3: TGTGCCAGCAGCTCATACAGGGGGCGAACAGATACGCAGTATTTT. Protein: CASSSYRGRTDTQYF.

In DNA, the CDR3 is TGTGCCAGTAGTATCGACAGGGGTGATTCACCCCTCCACTTT. This translates into CASSIDRGDSPLHF. The V gene is TRBV19, the J gene TRBJ1-6; TRBD1 aligns across 8 bases. The CDR3 contains 14 residues. V shed 3 bases and J 8 bases; nucleotides not matched to a gene: 3. Germline V gene lookup returns CDR1 LNHDA and CDR2 SQIVND (reference sequence).

This chain links TRBV24-1 with TRBJ2-5; the D call may be TRBD1 or TRBD2 (5 bases each). The CDR3 consists of 16 residues. Germline CDR1 KGHDR, CDR2 SFDVKD. V was clipped by 4 bases and J by 1 base, with 15 bases between them. The CDR3 loop reads CATSEARDPLQETQYF. The CDR3 DNA follows: TGTGCCACCAGTGAGGCCCGGGACCCCCTCCAAGAGACCCAGTACTTC.

The chain is built from TRBV20-1 and TRBJ2-1, with 10 positions matching TRBD2. Germline V lookup: CDR1 DFQATT, CDR2 SNEGSKA (reference sequence). With V trimmed by 3 bases and J by 0 bases, 5 bases remained unmatched. The CDR3 is 16 residues long. The chain's CDR3 is CSASGLAAFSYNEQFF. CDR3 coding DNA: TGCAGTGCTAGTGGACTAGCGGCCTTCTCCTACAATGAGCAGTTCTTC.

The chain couples TRBV19 to TRBJ1-5; the D gene is possibly TRBD1 (5 bases). V gave up 5 bases and J gave up 3 bases, with 11 bases separating them. The CDR3 runs 14 residues. Germline V gives CDR1 LNHDA, CDR2 SQIVND (reference sequence). CDR3 nucleotide sequence: TGTGCCAGTAGTGCGGGGGGTTACAATCAGCCCCAGCATTTT. Amino acid sequence: CASSAGGYNQPQHF.

The V call is TRBV6-2 or TRBV6-3, the J call TRBJ2-2, with 8 nucleotides matching TRBD2. With 6 bases clipped from V and 1 base from J, the junction kept 4 bases outside the gene matches. The germline CDR1 and CDR2 sequences are MNHEY and SVGEGT. This CDR3 is 15 amino acids long. The CDR3 DNA follows: TGTGCCAGCAGGGTAGCGGGGCTGAACACCGGGGAGCTGTTTTTT. The encoded protein is CASRVAGLNTGELFF.